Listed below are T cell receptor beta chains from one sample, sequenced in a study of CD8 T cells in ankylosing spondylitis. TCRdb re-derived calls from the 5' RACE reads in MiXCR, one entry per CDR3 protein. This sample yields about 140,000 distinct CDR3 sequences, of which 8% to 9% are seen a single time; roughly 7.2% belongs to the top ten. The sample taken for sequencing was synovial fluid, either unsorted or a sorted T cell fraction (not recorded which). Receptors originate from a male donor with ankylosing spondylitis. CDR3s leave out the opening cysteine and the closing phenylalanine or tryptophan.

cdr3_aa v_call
ASSYLDMDTQY TRBV6-5
ASSLTGTGALH TRBV7-8
ASSLLGTDEQF TRBV7-9
ASSLWGYEQY TRBV5-1
ASSSGLAGGIVEQY TRBV4-1
ASSPGTAGIQPQH TRBV7-8
ASRAGTETYEQY TRBV5-1
ASSRTGTGNTIY TRBV2
ASSVQVYNEQF TRBV2
ASSYYVNTEQF TRBV6-6
SVVKIAKNIQY TRBV29-1
ASSEPPGEQY TRBV28
ASSLGWDHRTGELF TRBV11-2
ASSRQLNNNEQF TRBV11-2
ATSIFPRQKLF TRBV2
ASSLSTTGTGKGPYT TRBV12-3/TRBV12-4
ASSPRQRTGELF TRBV27
ATTKQVPGTTIY TRBV3-1
ASNSLGAGGTGRDGYT TRBV6-2/TRBV6-3
ASRGPEEKLF TRBV6-6
ASSRGGWRTEAF TRBV11-2
ASSGGARGRVDYGYT TRBV9
ASSGGLGSQETQY TRBV9
ASSQEDPGISNQPQH TRBV4-1
ATLSQARADTQY TRBV10-3
ASSRQGGHNSPLH TRBV7-2
ASSSSRLHNEQF TRBV7-2
SARDREKISYEQY TRBV20-1
AISTPSGPRNGYT TRBV10-3
ASSSPTGTAQETQY TRBV5-4
ASSLVFLAGAIQY TRBV7-2
ASSLEQGYTDTQY TRBV5-1
SVPEGYKHGGYGYT TRBV29-1
ASRAQTGKRETQY TRBV28
ASSQDRRGDEQY TRBV4-2
ASSPTVGDEQF TRBV7-2
ASSLPGTGNEQF TRBV5-1
ASTRLAGGSTDTQY TRBV12-3/TRBV12-4
ASTQGRGRETQY TRBV2
ATSDFKLAGDWTDTQY TRBV24-1
ASRQSGTGNNSPLH TRBV3-1
SARKWGGPTGELF TRBV20-1
AISEVEAGRSYEQY TRBV10-3